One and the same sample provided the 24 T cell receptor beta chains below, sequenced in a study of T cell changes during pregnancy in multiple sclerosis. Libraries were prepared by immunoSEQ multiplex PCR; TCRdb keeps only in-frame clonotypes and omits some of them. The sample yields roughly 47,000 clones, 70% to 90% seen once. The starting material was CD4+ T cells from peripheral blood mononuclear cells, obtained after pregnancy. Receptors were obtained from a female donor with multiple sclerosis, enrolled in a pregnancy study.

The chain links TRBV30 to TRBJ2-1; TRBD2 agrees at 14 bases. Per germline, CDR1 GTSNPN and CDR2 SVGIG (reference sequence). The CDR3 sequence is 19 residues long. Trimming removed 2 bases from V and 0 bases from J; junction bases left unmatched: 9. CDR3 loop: CAWSFRLAGGPASYNEQFF. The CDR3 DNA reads TGTGCCTGGAGTTTTAGACTAGCGGGAGGGCCTGCCTCCTACAATGAGCAGTTCTTC.

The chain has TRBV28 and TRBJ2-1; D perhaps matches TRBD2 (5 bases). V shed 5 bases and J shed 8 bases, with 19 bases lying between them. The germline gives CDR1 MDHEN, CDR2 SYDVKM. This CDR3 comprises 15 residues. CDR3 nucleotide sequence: TGTGCCAGCAGTAGCACCGCGGACTCTCTTTATGAGCAGTTCTTC. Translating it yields CASSSTADSLYEQFF.

CDR3 DNA sequence: TGTGCCAGCAGCTCACAGGGTCCCCTTGACTACACCTTC. This gives the protein CASSSQGPLDYTF. The chain is built from TRBV6-1 and TRBJ1-2; D possibly corresponds to TRBD1 (6 bases). Germline V gene lookup returns CDR1 MNHNS and CDR2 SASEGT. This CDR3 comprises 13 residues. With 6 bases removed from V and 10 bases from J, the gap between germline ends came to 18 bases.

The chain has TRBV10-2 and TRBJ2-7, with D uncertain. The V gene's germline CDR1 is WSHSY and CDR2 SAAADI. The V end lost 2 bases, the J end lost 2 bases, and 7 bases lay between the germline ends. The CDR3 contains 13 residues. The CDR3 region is CASSEPTTYEQYF. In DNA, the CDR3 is TGCGCCAGCAGTGAGCCGACAACCTACGAGCAGTACTTC.

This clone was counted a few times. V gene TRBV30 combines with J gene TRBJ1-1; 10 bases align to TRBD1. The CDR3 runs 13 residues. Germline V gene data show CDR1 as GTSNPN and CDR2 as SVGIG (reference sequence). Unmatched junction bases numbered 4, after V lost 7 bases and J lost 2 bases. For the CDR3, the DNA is TGTGCCTTGGACAGGGGGTATAACACTGAAGCTTTCTTT. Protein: CALDRGYNTEAFF.

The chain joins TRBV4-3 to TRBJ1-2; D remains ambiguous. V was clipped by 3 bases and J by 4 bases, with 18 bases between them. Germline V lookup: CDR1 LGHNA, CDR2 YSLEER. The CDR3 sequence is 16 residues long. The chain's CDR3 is CASSQSRLKNGYGYTF. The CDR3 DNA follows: TGCGCCAGCAGCCAGTCCAGACTGAAAAATGGCTATGGCTACACCTTC.

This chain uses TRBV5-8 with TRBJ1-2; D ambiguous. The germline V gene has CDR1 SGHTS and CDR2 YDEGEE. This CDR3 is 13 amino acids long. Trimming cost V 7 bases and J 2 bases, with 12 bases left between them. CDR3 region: CASSPGPNYGYTF. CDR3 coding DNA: TGTGCCAGCTCACCGGGTCCAAACTATGGCTACACCTTC.

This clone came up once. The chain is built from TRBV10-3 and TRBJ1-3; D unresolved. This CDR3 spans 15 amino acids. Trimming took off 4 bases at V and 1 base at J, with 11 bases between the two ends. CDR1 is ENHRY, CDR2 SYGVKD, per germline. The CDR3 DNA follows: TGTGCCATCAGTGGGACGGGAATTTCTGGAAACACCATATATTTT. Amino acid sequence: CAISGTGISGNTIYF.

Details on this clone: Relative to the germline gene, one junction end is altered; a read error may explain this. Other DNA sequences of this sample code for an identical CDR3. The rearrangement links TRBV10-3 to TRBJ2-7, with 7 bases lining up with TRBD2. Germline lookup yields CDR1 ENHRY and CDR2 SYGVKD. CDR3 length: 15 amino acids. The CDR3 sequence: CAISSGTMSSYEQYF. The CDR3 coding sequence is TGTGCCATCAGTTCCGGGACTATGAGCTCCTACGAGCAATACTTC.

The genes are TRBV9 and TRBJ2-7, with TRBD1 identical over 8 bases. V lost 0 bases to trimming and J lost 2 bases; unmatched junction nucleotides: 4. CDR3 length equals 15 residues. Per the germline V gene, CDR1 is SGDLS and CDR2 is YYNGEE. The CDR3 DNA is TGTGCCAGCAGCGTAGGTGGGACAGGAACCTACGAGCAGTACTTC. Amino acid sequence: CASSVGGTGTYEQYF.

CDR3 sequence (DNA): TGTGCCAGCAGGGGACAGGGCAGCACTGAAGCTTTCTTT. This codes for CASRGQGSTEAFF. V gene TRBV28 combines with J gene TRBJ1-1; 9 bases line up with TRBD1. The germline V gene has CDR1 MDHEN and CDR2 SYDVKM. J lost 4 bases, V lost 6 bases, and 3 bases had no gene match. There are 13 residues in the CDR3. Variable domain in full (rest from reference TRBV28 and TRBJ1-1): DVKVTQSSRYLVKRTGEKVFLECVQDMDHENMFWYRQDPGLGLRLIYFSYDVKMKEKGDIPEGYSVSREKKERFSLILESASTNQTSMYLCASRGQGSTEAFFGQGTRLTVV.

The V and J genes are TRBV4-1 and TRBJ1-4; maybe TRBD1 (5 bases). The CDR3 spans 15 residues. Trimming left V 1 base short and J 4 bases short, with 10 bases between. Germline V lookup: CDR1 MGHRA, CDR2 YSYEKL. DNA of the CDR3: TGCGCCAGCAGCCAAGTAGACAGACTTAATGAAAAACTGTTTTTT. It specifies CASSQVDRLNEKLFF.

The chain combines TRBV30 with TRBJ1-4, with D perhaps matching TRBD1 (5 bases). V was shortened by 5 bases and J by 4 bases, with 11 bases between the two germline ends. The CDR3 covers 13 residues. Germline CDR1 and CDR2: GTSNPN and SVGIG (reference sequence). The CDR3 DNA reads TGTGCCTGGGGCAGGGTATTTAATGAAAAACTGTTTTTT. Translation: CAWGRVFNEKLFF.

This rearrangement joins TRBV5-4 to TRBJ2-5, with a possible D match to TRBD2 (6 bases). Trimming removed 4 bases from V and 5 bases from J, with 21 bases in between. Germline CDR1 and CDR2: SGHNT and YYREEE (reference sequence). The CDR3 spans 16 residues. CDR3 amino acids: CASSPRGDAVGETQYF. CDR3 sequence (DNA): TGTGCCAGCAGCCCACGCGGGGACGCGGTCGGGGAGACCCAGTACTTC.

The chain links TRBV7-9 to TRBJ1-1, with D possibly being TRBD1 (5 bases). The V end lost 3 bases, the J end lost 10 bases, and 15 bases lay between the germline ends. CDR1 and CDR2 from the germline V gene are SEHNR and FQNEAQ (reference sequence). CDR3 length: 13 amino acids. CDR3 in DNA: TGTGCCAGCAGCTTCCCGGGGGGGAAAAGAGCTTTCTTT. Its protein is CASSFPGGKRAFF.

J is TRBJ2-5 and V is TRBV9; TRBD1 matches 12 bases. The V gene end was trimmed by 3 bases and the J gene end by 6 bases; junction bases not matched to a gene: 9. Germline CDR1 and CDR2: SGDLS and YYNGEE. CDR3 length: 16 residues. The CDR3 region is CASSARDRGPRQTQYF. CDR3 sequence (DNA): TGTGCCAGCAGCGCCCGGGACAGGGGGCCCCGCCAGACCCAGTACTTC.

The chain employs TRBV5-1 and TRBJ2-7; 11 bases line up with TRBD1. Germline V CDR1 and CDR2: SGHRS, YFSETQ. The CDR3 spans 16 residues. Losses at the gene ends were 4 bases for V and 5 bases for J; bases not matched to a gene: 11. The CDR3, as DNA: TGCGCCAGCAGCCGTGGAAGGACAGGGGGCATCGACGAGCAGTACTTC. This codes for CASSRGRTGGIDEQYF.

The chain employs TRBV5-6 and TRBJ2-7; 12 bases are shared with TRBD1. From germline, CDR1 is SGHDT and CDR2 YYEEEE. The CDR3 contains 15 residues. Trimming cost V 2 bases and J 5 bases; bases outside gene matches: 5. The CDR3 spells CASSFLGQGAHEQYF. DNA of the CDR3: TGTGCCAGCAGCTTTCTGGGACAGGGGGCCCACGAGCAGTACTTC.

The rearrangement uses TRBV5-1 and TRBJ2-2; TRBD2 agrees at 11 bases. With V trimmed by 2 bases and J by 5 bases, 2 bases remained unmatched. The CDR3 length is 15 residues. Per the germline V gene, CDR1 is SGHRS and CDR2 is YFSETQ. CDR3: CASSFVAGGTGELFF. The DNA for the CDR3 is TGCGCCAGCAGCTTCGTAGCGGGAGGGACCGGGGAGCTGTTTTTT.

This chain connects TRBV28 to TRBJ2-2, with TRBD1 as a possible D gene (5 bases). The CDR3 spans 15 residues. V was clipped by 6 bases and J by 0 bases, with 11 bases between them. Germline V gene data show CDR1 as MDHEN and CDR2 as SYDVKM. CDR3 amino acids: CASSRQIANTGELFF. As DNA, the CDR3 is TGTGCCAGCAGCCGACAGATCGCGAACACCGGGGAGCTGTTTTTT.

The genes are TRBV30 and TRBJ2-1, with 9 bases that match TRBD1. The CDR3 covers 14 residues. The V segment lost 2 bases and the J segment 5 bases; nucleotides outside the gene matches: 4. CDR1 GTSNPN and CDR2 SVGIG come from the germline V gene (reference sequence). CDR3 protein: CAWSPWTGDNEQFF. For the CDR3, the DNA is TGTGCCTGGAGTCCATGGACAGGGGACAATGAGCAGTTCTTC.

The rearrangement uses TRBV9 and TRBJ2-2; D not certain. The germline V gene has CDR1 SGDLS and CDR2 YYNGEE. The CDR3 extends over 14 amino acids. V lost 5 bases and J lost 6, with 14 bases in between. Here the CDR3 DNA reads TGTGCCAGCAGTTCGCTTCGGGTTCCCGGGGAGCTGTTTTTT. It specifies CASSSLRVPGELFF. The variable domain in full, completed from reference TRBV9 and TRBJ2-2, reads DSGVTQTPKHLITATGQRVTLRCSPRSGDLSVYWYQQSLDQGLQFLIQYYNGEERAKGNILERFSAQQFPDLHSELNLSSLELGDSALYFCASSSLRVPGELFFGEGSRLTVL.

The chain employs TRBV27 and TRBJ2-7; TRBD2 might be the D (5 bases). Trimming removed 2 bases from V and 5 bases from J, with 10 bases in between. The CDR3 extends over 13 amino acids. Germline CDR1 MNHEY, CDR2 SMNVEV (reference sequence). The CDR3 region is CASSLEEGNEQYF. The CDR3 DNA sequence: TGTGCCAGCAGTTTAGAAGAGGGAAACGAGCAGTACTTC.

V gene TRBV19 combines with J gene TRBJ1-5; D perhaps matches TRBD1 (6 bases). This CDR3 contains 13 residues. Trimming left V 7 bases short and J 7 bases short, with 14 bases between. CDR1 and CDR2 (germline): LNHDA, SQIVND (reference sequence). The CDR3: CASTGTLEQPQHF. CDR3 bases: TGTGCCAGTACTGGGACACTGGAGCAGCCCCAGCATTTT.